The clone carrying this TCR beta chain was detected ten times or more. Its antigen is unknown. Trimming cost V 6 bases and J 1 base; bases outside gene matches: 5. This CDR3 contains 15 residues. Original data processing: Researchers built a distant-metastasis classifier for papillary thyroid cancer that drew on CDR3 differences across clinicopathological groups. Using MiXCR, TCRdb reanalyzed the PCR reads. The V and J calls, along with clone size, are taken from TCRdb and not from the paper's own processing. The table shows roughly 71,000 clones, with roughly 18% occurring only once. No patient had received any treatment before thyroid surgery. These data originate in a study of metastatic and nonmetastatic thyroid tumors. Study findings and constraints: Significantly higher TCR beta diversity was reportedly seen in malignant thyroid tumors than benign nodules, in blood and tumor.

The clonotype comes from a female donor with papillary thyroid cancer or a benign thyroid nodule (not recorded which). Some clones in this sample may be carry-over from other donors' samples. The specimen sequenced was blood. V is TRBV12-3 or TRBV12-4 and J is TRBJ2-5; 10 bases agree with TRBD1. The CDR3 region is CASSTGQGGQETQYF. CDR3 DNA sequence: TGTGCCAGCAGCACCGGACAGGGGGGCCAAGAGACCCAGTACTTC.